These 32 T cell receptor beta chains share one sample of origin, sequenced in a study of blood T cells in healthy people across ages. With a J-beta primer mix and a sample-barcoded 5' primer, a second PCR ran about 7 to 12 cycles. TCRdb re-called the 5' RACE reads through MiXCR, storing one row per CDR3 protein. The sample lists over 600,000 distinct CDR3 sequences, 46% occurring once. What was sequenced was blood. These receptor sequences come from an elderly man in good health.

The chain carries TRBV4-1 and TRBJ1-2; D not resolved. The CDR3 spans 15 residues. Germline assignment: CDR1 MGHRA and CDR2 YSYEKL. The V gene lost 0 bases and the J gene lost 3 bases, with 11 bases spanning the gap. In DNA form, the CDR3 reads TGCGCCAGCAGCCAAGAGGACGGACCTGACTATGGCTACACCTTC. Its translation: CASSQEDGPDYGYTF.

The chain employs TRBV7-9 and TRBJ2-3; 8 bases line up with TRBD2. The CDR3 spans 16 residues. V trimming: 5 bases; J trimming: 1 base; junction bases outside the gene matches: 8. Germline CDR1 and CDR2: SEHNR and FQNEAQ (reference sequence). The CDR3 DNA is TGTGCCAGCAGCCGCCCCTCGGGACTAGGCACAGATACGCAGTATTTT. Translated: CASSRPSGLGTDTQYF.

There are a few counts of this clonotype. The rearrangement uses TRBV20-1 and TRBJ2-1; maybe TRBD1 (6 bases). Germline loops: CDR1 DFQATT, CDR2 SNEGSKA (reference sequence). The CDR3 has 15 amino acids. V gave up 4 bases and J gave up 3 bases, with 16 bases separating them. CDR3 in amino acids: CSANSPGTLYNEQFF. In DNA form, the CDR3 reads TGCAGTGCTAACAGCCCCGGGACACTCTACAATGAGCAGTTCTTC.

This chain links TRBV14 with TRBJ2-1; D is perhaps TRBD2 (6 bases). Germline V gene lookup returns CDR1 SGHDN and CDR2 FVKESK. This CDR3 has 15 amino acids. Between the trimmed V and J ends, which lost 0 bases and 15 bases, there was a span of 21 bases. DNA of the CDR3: TGTGCCAGCAGCCAAGACCGGGACTCAAGGTCACTCGGGTTCTTC. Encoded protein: CASSQDRDSRSLGFF.

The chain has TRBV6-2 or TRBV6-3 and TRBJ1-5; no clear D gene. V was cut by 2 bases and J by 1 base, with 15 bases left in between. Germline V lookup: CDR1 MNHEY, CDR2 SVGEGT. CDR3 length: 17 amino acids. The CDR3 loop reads CASSYQDVDPSNQPQHF. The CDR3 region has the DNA TGTGCCAGCAGTTACCAAGATGTTGACCCCAGCAATCAGCCCCAGCATTTT.

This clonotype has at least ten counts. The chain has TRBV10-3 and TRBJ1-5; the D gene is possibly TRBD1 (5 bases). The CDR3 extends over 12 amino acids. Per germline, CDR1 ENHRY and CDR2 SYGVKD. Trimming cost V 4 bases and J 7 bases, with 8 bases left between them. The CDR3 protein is CAISVQGQPQHF. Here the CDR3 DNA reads TGTGCCATCAGTGTGCAGGGCCAGCCCCAGCATTTT.

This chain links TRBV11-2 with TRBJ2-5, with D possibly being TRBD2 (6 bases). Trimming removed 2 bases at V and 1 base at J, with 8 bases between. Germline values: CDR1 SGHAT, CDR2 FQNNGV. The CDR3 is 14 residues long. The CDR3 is CASSLQRAQETQYF. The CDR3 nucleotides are TGTGCCAGCAGCTTACAGCGGGCCCAAGAGACCCAGTACTTC.

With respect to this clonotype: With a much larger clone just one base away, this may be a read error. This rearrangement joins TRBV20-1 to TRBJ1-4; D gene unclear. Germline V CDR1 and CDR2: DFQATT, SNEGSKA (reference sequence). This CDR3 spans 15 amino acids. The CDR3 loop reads CSTRDLSRTNEKLFF. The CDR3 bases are TGCAGTACTAGAGACCTCAGTCGAACTAATGAAAAACTGTTTTTT.

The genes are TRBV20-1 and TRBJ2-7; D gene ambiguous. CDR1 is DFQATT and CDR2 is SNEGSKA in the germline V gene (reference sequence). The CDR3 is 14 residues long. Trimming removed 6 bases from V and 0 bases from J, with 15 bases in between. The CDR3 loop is CSAFKTPGSYEQYF. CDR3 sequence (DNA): TGCAGTGCATTCAAAACGCCCGGCTCCTACGAGCAGTACTTC.

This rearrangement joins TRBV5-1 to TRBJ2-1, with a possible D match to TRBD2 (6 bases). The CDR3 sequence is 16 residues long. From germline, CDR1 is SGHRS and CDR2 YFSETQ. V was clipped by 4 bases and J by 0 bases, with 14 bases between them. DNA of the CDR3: TGCGCCAGCAGCCCTACAACGACTAGCTCCTACAATGAGCAGTTCTTC. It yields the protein CASSPTTTSSYNEQFF.

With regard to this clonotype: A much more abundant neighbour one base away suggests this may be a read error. CDR3 nucleotide sequence: TGTGCCACCAGCAGGCATGGACTAGTTGCAGATATGCAGTATTTT. Its translation is CATSRHGLVADMQYF. The chain employs TRBV15 and TRBJ2-3; 7 bases are a match to TRBD2. This CDR3 is built from 15 residues. Per germline, CDR1 LNHNV and CDR2 YYDKDF (reference sequence).

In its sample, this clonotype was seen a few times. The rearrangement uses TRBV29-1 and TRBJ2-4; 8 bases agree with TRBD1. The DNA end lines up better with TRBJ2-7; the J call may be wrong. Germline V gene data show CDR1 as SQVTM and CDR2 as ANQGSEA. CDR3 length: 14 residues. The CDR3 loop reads CSVGPGTGDYEQYF. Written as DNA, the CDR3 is TGCAGCGTTGGCCCCGGGACAGGTGACTACGAGCAGTACTTC.

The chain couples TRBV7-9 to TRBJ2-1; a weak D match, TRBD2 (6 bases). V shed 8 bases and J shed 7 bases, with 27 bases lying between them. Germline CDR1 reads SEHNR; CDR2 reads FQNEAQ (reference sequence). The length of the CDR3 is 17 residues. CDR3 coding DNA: TGTGCCAGCCGCCGCGGAGGGTCCCGGAGTGTGGGGAATGAGCAGTTCTTC. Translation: CASRRGGSRSVGNEQFF.

This chain's CDR3 is CASSLRSGGPSGANVLTF. For the CDR3, the DNA is TGTGCCAGCAGCTTAAGGTCAGGGGGTCCCTCTGGGGCCAACGTCCTGACTTTC. The chain joins TRBV7-9 to TRBJ2-6; 7 positions agree with TRBD1. The CDR3 has 18 amino acids. Germline CDR1 SEHNR, CDR2 FQNEAQ (reference sequence). J gave up 0 bases and V 2 bases, and 7 bases lay outside the gene matches.

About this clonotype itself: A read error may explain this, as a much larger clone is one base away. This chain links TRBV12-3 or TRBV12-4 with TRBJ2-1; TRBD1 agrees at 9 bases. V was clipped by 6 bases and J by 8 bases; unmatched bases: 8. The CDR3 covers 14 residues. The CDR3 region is CASSPNTGGYEQFF. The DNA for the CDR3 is TGTGCCAGCAGCCCCAACACAGGGGGCTATGAGCAGTTCTTC.

The CDR3 DNA reads as TGCAGTGCTAGAGGCGGGGGAGACAAGAACCAAAGAGGATACAATGAGCAGTTCTTC. Its translation is CSARGGGDKNQRGYNEQFF. The chain carries TRBV20-1 and TRBJ2-1; 7 bases align to TRBD2. Germline CDR1 reads DFQATT; CDR2 reads SNEGSKA (reference sequence). V gave up 1 base and J gave up 4 bases; unmatched junction bases: 19. The CDR3 covers 19 residues.

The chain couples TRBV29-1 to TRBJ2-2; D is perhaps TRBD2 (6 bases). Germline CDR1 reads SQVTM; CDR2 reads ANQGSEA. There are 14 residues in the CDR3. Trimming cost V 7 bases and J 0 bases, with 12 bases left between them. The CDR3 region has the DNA TGCAGCGCTCGGGGGTACGCGAACACCGGGGAGCTGTTTTTT. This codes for CSARGYANTGELFF.

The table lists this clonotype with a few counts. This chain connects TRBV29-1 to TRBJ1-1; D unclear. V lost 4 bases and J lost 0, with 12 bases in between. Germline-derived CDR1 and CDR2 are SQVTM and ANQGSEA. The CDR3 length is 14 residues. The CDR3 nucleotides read TGCAGCGTTGCCCCAACGGAGATGAACACTGAAGCTTTCTTT. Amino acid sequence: CSVAPTEMNTEAFF. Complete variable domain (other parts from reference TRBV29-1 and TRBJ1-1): SAVISQKPSRDICQRGTSLTIQCQVDSQVTMMFWYRQQPGQSLTLIATANQGSEATYESGFVIDKFPISRPNLTFSTLTVSNMSPEDSSIYLCSVAPTEMNTEAFFGQGTRLTVV.

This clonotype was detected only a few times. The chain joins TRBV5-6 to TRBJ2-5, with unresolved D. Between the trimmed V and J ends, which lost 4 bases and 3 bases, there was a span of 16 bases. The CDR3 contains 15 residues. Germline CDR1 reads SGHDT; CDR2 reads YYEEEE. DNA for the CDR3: TGTGCCAGCAGCCTCTTAGGACCCGGAAAAGAGACCCAGTACTTC. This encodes CASSLLGPGKETQYF.

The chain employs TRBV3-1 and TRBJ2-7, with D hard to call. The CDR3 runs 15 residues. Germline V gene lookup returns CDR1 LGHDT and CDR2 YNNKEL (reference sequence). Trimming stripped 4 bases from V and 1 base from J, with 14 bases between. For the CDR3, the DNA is TGTGCCAGCAGCCTCCCAGGAATCCGATCCTACGAGCAGTACTTC. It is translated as CASSLPGIRSYEQYF.

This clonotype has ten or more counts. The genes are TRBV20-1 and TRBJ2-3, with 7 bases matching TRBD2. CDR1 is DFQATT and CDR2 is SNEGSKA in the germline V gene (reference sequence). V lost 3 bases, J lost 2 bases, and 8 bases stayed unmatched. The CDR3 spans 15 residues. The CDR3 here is CSASPRAGITDTQYF. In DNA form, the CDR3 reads TGCAGTGCTAGTCCCCGAGCGGGGATCACAGATACGCAGTATTTT.

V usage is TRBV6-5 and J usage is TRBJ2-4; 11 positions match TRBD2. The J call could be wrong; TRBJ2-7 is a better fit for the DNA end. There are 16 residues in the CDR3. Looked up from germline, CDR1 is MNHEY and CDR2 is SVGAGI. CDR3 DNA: TGTGCCAGCAGAACAAGAACTAGCGGGAGACACTACGAGCAGTACTTC. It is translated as CASRTRTSGRHYEQYF.

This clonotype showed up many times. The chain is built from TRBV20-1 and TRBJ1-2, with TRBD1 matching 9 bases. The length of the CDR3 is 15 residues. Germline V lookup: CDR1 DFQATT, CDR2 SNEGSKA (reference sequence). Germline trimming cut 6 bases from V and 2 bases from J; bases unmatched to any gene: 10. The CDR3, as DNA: TGCAGTGCATGGGACAGGGATTTAGGAAACTATGGCTACACCTTC. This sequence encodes CSAWDRDLGNYGYTF.

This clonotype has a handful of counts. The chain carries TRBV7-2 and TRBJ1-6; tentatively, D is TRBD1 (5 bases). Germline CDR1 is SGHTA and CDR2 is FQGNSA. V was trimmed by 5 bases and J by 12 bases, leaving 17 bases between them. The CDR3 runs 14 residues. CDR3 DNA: TGTGCCAGCAGCCTACGGGACCAAATTCAACCCCTCCACTTT. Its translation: CASSLRDQIQPLHF.

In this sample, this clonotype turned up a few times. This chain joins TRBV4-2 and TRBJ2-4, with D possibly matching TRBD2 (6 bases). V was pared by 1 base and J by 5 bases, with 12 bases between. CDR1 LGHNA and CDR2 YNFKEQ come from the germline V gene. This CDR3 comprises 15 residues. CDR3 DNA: TGTGCCAGCAGCCAAGTACCGGGACTTCAAAACATTCAGTACTTC. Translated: CASSQVPGLQNIQYF.

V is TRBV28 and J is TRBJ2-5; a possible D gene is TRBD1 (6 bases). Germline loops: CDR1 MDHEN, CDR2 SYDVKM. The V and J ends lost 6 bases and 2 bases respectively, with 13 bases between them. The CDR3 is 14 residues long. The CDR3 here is CASRWNRAQETQYF. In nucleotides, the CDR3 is TGTGCCAGCAGATGGAACAGGGCGCAAGAGACCCAGTACTTC. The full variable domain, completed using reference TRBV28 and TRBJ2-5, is DVKVTQSSRYLVKRTGEKVFLECVQDMDHENMFWYRQDPGLGLRLIYFSYDVKMKEKGDIPEGYSVSREKKERFSLILESASTNQTSMYLCASRWNRAQETQYFGPGTRLLVL.

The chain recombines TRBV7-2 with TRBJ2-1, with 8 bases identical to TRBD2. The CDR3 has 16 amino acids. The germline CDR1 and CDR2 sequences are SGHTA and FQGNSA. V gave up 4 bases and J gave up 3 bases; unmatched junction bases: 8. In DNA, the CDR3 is TGTGCCAGCAGCTCCGGGAGCCTAGCGGGCTACAATGAGCAGTTCTTC. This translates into CASSSGSLAGYNEQFF.

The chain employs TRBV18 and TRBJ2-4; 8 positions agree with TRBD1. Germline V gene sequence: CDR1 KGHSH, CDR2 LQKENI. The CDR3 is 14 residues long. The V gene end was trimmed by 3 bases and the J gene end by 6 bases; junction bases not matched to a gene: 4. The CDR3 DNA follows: TGTGCCAGCTCACCGGACAGGGCAGCAAACATTCAGTACTTC. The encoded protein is CASSPDRAANIQYF.

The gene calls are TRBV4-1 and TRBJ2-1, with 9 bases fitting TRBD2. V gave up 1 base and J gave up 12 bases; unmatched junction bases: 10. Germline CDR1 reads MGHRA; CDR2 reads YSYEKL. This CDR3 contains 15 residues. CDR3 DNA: TGCGCCAGCAGCCAAGCCGGCCTAGCGGGACGGGGGCAGTTCTTC. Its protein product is CASSQAGLAGRGQFF.

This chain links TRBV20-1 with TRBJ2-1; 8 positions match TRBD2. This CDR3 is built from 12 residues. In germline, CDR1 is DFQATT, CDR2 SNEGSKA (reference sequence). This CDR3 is CSCAGTRNEQFF. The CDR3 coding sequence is TGCTCCTGTGCCGGGACTAGAAATGAGCAGTTCTTC.

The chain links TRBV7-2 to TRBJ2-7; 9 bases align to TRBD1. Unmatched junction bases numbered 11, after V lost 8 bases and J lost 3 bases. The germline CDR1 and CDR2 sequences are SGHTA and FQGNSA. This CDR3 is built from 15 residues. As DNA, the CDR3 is TGTGCCAGCTTATTTGTCTACAGGGGGCTCTACGAGCAGTACTTC. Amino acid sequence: CASLFVYRGLYEQYF.

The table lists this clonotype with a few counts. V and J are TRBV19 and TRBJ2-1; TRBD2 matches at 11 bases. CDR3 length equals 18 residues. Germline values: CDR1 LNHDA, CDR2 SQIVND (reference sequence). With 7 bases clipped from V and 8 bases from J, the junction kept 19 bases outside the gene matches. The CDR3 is CASKATGDLLAGVDEQFF. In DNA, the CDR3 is TGTGCCAGTAAAGCCACCGGGGACCTACTAGCGGGAGTCGATGAGCAGTTCTTC.